The rows below give T cell receptor beta chains drawn from one sample of a study of blood T cells in healthy people across ages. TCRdb called the 5' RACE reads again in MiXCR, with one record for every CDR3 protein. This sample has around 1,500,000 distinct CDR3 sequences, with approximately 42% found just once. The sample was blood. All receptors derive from a woman under 30 in good health. CDR3s include the opening cysteine and the closing phenylalanine or tryptophan. D genes are given only for firm matches. A row's size may be missing; if present it is once, few, many or a size class.

d_gene: TRBD1; abundance: few; v_gene: TRBV20-1; j_gene: TRBJ1-2; CDR3nt: TGCAGTGCTAAGACAGGGACTCCCCACTATGGCTACACCTTC; CDR3aa: CSAKTGTPHYGYTF
d_gene: NA; abundance: NA; v_gene: TRBV4-1; j_gene: TRBJ1-2; CDR3nt: TGCGCCAGCAGCCAAGATGGGCTCTATGGCTACACCTTC; CDR3aa: CASSQDGLYGYTF
d_gene: NA; abundance: NA; v_gene: TRBV28; j_gene: TRBJ2-3; CDR3nt: TGTGCCAGCAGTTCCCCGGGGGAGTCTAGCACAGATACGCAGTATTTT; CDR3aa: CASSSPGESSTDTQYF
d_gene: NA; abundance: NA; v_gene: TRBV20-1; j_gene: TRBJ2-6; CDR3nt: TGCAGTGCTAGAGACAGGGCTTCTGGGGCCAACGTCCTGACTTTC; CDR3aa: CSARDRASGANVLTF
d_gene: NA; abundance: NA; v_gene: TRBV7-2; j_gene: TRBJ2-7; CDR3nt: TGTGCCAGCAGCCCCAGGATACCTCTGGACGAGCAGTACTTC; CDR3aa: CASSPRIPLDEQYF
d_gene: NA; abundance: NA; v_gene: TRBV2; j_gene: TRBJ2-1; CDR3nt: TGTGCCAGCAGTGTAAGGGGGGCGGAGCAGTTCTTC; CDR3aa: CASSVRGAEQFF
d_gene: TRBD1; abundance: NA; v_gene: TRBV20-1; j_gene: TRBJ2-7; CDR3nt: TGCAGTGCAGATCCGGGACAGGGTAACTACGAGCAGTACTTC; CDR3aa: CSADPGQGNYEQYF
d_gene: NA; abundance: NA; v_gene: TRBV5-1; j_gene: TRBJ2-1; CDR3nt: TGCGCCAGCAGCTTGGGTTACAGGACAGACTTTTACAATGAGCAGTTCTTC; CDR3aa: CASSLGYRTDFYNEQFF
d_gene: NA; abundance: NA; v_gene: TRBV11-2; j_gene: TRBJ2-7; CDR3nt: TGTGCCAGCAGCCCTCCGGGACGGGCGGTTTACGAGCAGTACTTC; CDR3aa: CASSPPGRAVYEQYF
d_gene: TRBD1; abundance: once; v_gene: TRBV18; j_gene: TRBJ1-3; CDR3nt: TGTGCCAGCTCACCACCGTCGGGACAGTCCCACACCGTATATTTT; CDR3aa: CASSPPSGQSHTVYF
d_gene: TRBD2; abundance: few; v_gene: TRBV7-2; j_gene: TRBJ2-3; CDR3nt: TGTGCCAGCAGTTCAGGGACGGGACTAGCCGAAGATACGCAGTATTTT; CDR3aa: CASSSGTGLAEDTQYF
d_gene: NA; abundance: NA; v_gene: TRBV3-1; j_gene: TRBJ2-1; CDR3nt: TGTGCCAGCAGCCAAGGGGCTCTTCTGACTAGCAAGGGGGGTGCTGAGCAGTTCTTC; CDR3aa: CASSQGALLTSKGGAEQFF
d_gene: TRBD1; abundance: NA; v_gene: TRBV12-3/TRBV12-4; j_gene: TRBJ1-1; CDR3nt: TGTGCCAGCATCCAGGGGGTGAACACTGAAGCTTTCTTT; CDR3aa: CASIQGVNTEAFF
d_gene: TRBD2; abundance: few; v_gene: TRBV5-1; j_gene: TRBJ2-1; CDR3nt: TGCGCCAGCAGCTTTTTAGCGGGGGGTGGCCGAGAGCAGTTCTTC; CDR3aa: CASSFLAGGGREQFF
d_gene: TRBD1; abundance: few; v_gene: TRBV10-3; j_gene: TRBJ2-1; CDR3nt: TGTGCCATCAGGCTTAAGCAGGGGGCGGTAGATGAGCAGTTCTTC; CDR3aa: CAIRLKQGAVDEQFF
d_gene: NA; abundance: NA; v_gene: TRBV2; j_gene: TRBJ2-7; CDR3nt: TGTGCCAGCAGTGACGTTATCTACGAGCAGTACTTC; CDR3aa: CASSDVIYEQYF
d_gene: TRBD2; abundance: NA; v_gene: TRBV10-3; j_gene: TRBJ2-3; CDR3nt: TGTGCCATCAGTGAGGCCCCGGGACTAGCGGGGGGAACAGATACGCAGTATTTT; CDR3aa: CAISEAPGLAGGTDTQYF